The rows below give T cell receptor beta chains drawn from one sample of a study of OX40 agonist ivuxolimab in advanced cancers. Using immunoSEQ multiplex PCR, the repertoire was profiled, and TCRdb retains in-frame clones only, with some absent. The sample includes about 9,100 clones, about nine tenths seen only once; the top ten take over 9%. Sequencing used CD4+ or CD8+ T cells sorted from blood, obtained in a trial of the OX40 agonist ivuxolimab. These receptors all come from an adult with an advanced solid tumor such as melanoma, head and neck, liver or kidney cancer. Each CDR3 is given with its conserved first and last residue. The D gene is left open where the match is weak. The size field is filled for only some rows; it gives once, few, many or a size class.

.,TRBJ1-2,.,TRBV6-5,CASSPSTASYGYTF,TGTGCCAGCAGTCCCTCGACGGCTTCCTATGGCTACACCTTC
.,TRBJ2-1,.,TRBV19,CASSIRGGTLRNEQFF,TGTGCCAGTAGTATCAGAGGGGGAACGTTGAGGAATGAGCAGTTCTTC
.,TRBJ2-1,TRBD2,TRBV4-2,CASSQDSAGGLGEQFF,TGTGCCAGCAGCCAAGATTCAGCGGGGGGCCTTGGGGAGCAGTTCTTC
.,TRBJ1-1,.,TRBV2,CASSAGGGTEAFF,TGTGCCAGCAGTGCAGGTGGAGGCACTGAAGCTTTCTTT
.,TRBJ1-5,.,TRBV27,CASTNQGGNQPQHF,TGTGCCAGCACCAACCAAGGAGGCAATCAGCCCCAGCATTTT
.,TRBJ2-5,.,TRBV7-3,CASSLTTSETQYF,TGTGCCAGCAGCTTAACTACTTCTGAGACCCAGTACTTC
once,TRBJ2-7,.,TRBV11-2,CASTGAFEQYF,TGTGCCAGCACCGGTGCCTTCGAGCAGTACTTC
.,TRBJ2-7,TRBD1,TRBV10-3,CAISDRDRDPYEQYF,TGTGCCATCAGTGACCGGGACAGGGACCCCTACGAGCAGTACTTC
.,TRBJ2-2,.,TRBV6-1,CASRQGTGELFF,TGTGCCAGCAGGCAGGGTACCGGGGAGCTGTTTTTT
once,TRBJ1-2,TRBD1,TRBV29-1,CSVTAGGDYGYTF,TGCAGCGTAACCGCAGGGGGCGACTATGGCTACACCTTC
few,TRBJ2-6,.,TRBV2,CASSKQGNGANVLTF,TGTGCCAGCAGTAAACAGGGCAACGGGGCCAACGTCCTGACTTTC
.,TRBJ2-2,TRBD2,TRBV7-9,CASSSGTSGANTGELFF,TGTGCCAGCAGTTCCGGGACTAGCGGTGCGAACACCGGGGAGCTGTTTTTT
.,TRBJ1-5,.,TRBV27,CASTLTGRSNQPQHF,TGTGCCAGCACCCTGACAGGACGGAGCAATCAGCCCCAGCATTTT
once,TRBJ2-3,TRBD1,TRBV9,CASRADRDSTDTQYF,TGTGCCAGCAGAGCGGACAGGGATAGCACAGATACGCAGTATTTT
.,TRBJ2-7,.,TRBV19,CASSVAWTSLDEQYF,TGTGCCAGTAGTGTTGCCTGGACTTCTCTGGACGAGCAGTACTTC
.,TRBJ2-3,.,TRBV19,CASSLGLSTDTQYF,TGTGCCAGTAGTCTTGGACTTAGCACAGATACGCAGTATTTT
once,TRBJ1-2,.,TRBV27,CASSGQEGGGYTF,TGTGCCAGCAGCGGTCAGGAAGGGGGTGGCTACACCTTC
.,TRBJ2-7,TRBD2,TRBV5-4,CASSLGTSSYEQYF,TGTGCCAGCAGCTTGGGGACTAGCAGCTACGAGCAGTACTTC
.,TRBJ2-1,TRBD1,TRBV5-8,CASSFGTGMGNEQFF,TGTGCCAGCAGCTTCGGGACAGGGATGGGGAATGAGCAGTTCTTC
.,TRBJ2-1,TRBD2,TRBV25-1,CASSGDAGGDNEQFF,TGTGCCAGCAGTGGGGACGCGGGGGGTGACAATGAGCAGTTCTTC
.,TRBJ2-2,.,TRBV2,CASSVTGELFF,TGTGCCAGCAGTGTAACCGGGGAGCTGTTTTTT
.,TRBJ2-7,TRBD1,TRBV5-5,CASSSGQGAYEQYF,TGTGCCAGCAGCTCCGGACAGGGGGCCTACGAGCAGTACTTC
.,TRBJ1-6,.,TRBV27,CASSLSSGAAYSPLHF,TGTGCCAGCAGTTTATCATCCGGGGCTGCTTATTCACCCCTCCACTTT
.,TRBJ2-1,TRBD1,TRBV27,CASSTRDRASYNEQFF,TGTGCCAGCAGTACAAGGGACAGGGCCTCCTACAATGAGCAGTTCTTC
once,TRBJ1-4,.,TRBV6-1,CASSEKWGGHGEKLFF,TGTGCCAGCAGTGAAAAGTGGGGGGGGCATGGTGAAAAACTGTTTTTT
once,TRBJ2-2,TRBD2,TRBV7-9,CASTSGGLAGELFF,TGTGCCAGCACCTCGGGGGGGCTGGCCGGGGAGCTGTTTTTT
medium-sized,TRBJ2-7,.,TRBV19,CASSSRGALWEQYF,TGTGCCAGTAGCTCACGCGGGGCTCTATGGGAGCAGTACTTC
once,TRBJ2-7,.,TRBV4-1,CASSREATSYEQYF,TGCGCCAGCAGCCGGGAGGCGACTTCCTACGAGCAGTACTTC
.,TRBJ2-7,.,TRBV19,CASSTRQVPYEQYF,TGTGCCAGTAGTACCCGACAGGTCCCCTACGAGCAGTACTTC
.,TRBJ1-2,.,TRBV5-4,CASSGSDLLSGYTF,TGTGCCAGCAGCGGTTCAGACTTATTATCTGGCTACACCTTC
.,TRBJ2-1,TRBD2,TRBV27,CASSLVTSGGNEQFF,TGTGCCAGCAGTTTAGTGACTAGCGGGGGCAATGAGCAGTTCTTC
.,TRBJ2-3,TRBD1,TRBV9,CASTLTGGPDTQYF,TGTGCCAGCACCTTGACAGGGGGCCCGGATACGCAGTATTTT
.,TRBJ2-5,.,TRBV14,CASSQDRGTASRETQYF,TGTGCCAGCAGCCAAGATCGAGGGACGGCTAGTCGGGAGACCCAGTACTTC
.,TRBJ1-2,.,TRBV13,CASSSQGLNYGYTF,TGTGCCAGCAGTTCGCAGGGTCTTAACTATGGCTACACCTTC
.,TRBJ1-1,.,TRBV19,CASRSGTGEIEAFF,TGTGCCAGTAGATCCGGGACGGGGGAGATTGAAGCTTTCTTT
.,TRBJ2-6,TRBD1,TRBV19,CASSASGTGAPGANVLTF,TGTGCCAGTAGTGCCTCCGGGACAGGGGCCCCTGGGGCCAACGTCCTGACTTTC
.,TRBJ2-5,.,TRBV6-5,CASSPLTGIETQYF,TGTGCCAGCAGTCCCCTCACAGGGATAGAGACCCAGTACTTC
.,TRBJ2-3,.,TRBV5-5,CASSLEATDTQYF,TGTGCCAGCAGCTTGGAGGCCACAGATACGCAGTATTTT